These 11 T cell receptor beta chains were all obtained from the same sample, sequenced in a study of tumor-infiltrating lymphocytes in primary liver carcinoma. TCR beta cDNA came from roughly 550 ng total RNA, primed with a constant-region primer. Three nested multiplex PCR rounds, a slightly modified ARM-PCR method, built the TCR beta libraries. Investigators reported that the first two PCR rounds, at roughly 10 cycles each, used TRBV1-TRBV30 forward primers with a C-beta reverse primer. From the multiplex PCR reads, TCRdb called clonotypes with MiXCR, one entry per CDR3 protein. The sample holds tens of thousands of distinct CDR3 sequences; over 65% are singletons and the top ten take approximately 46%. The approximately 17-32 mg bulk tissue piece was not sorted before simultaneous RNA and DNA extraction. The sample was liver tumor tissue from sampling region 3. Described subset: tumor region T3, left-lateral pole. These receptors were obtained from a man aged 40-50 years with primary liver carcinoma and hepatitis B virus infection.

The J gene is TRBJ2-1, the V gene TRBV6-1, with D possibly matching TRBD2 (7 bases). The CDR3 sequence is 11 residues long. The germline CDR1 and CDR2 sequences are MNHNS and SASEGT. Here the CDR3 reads CVSSEVGGAFF. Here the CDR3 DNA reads TGTGTTAGCAGTGAAGTGGGGGGGGCGTTCTTC.

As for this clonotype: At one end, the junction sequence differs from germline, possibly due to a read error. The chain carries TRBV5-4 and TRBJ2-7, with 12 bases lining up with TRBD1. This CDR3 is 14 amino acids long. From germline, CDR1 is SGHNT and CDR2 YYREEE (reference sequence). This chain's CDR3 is CVSSWDRGLAEQYF. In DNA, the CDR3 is TGTGTCAGCAGTTGGGACAGGGGGCTAGCGGAGCAGTACTTC.

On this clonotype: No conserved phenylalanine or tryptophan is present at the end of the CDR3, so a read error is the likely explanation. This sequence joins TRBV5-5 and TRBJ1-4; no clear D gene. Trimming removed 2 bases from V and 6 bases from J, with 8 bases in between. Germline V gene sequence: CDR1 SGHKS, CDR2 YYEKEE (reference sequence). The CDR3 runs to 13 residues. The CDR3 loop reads CASSFVGYEKLFY. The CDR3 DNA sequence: TGTGCCAGCAGCTTTGTGGGGTATGAAAAACTGTTTTAT.

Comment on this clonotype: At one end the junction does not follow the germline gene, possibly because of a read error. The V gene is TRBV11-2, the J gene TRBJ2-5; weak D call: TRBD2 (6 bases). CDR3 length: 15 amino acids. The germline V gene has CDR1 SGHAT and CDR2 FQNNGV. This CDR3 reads CASSLVDGRRGTLYF. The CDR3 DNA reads TGTGCCAGCAGCTTAGTAGACGGGAGACGGGGGACCCTGTACTTC.

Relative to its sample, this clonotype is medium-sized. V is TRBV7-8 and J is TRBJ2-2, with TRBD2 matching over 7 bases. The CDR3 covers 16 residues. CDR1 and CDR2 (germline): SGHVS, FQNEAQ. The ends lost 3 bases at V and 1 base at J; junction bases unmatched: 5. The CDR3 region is CASSFAGVLNTGELFF. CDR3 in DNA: TGTGCCAGCAGCTTTGCGGGAGTCTTGAACACCGGGGAGCTGTTTTTT.

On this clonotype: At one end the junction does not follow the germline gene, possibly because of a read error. This chain's CDR3 is CASSPGYRSEDMQYF. CDR3 coding DNA: TGTGCCAGCAGCCCAGGGTATAGATCGGAAGATATGCAGTACTTT. J is TRBJ2-3 and V is TRBV11-2; D possibly corresponds to TRBD1 (5 bases). The germline CDR1 and CDR2 sequences are SGHAT and FQNNGV. CDR3 length: 15 residues.

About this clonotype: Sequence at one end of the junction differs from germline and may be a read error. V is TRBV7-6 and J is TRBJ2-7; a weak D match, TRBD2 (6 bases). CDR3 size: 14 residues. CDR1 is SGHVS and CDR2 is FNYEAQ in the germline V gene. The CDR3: CASSLGGETYGQYF. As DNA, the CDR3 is TGTGCCAGCAGCTTGGGGGGTGAGACCTACGGGCAGTACTTC.

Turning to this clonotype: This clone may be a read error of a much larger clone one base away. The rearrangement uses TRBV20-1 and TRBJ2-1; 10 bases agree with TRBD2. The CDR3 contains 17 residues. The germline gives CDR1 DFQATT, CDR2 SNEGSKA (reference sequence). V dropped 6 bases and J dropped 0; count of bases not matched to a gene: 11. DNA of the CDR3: TGCAGTGCACCAACTAGCGGGGAAGGGGGCTCCTACAATGAGCAGTTCTTC. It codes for CSAPTSGEGGSYNEQFF.

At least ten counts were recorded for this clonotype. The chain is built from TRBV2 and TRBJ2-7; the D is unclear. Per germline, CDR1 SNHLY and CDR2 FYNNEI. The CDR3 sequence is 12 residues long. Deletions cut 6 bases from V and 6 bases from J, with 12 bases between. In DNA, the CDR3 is TGTGCCAGCAGACCCTCGAATGGCGAGCAGTACTTC. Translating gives CASRPSNGEQYF.

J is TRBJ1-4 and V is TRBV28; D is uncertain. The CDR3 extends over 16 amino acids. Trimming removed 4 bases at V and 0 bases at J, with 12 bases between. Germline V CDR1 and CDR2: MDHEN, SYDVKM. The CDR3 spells CASSSDRTATNEKLFF. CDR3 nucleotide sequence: TGTGCCAGCAGTTCGGATAGAACCGCAACTAATGAAAAACTGTTTTTT.

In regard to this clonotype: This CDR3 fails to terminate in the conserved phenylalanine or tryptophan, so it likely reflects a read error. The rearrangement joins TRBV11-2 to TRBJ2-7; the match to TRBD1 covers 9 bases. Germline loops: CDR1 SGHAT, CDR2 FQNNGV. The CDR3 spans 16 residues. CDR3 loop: CASSFIQGAIQNEQYI. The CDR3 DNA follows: TGTGCAAGCAGCTTCATACAGGGGGCCATACAAAACGAGCAGTACATC.